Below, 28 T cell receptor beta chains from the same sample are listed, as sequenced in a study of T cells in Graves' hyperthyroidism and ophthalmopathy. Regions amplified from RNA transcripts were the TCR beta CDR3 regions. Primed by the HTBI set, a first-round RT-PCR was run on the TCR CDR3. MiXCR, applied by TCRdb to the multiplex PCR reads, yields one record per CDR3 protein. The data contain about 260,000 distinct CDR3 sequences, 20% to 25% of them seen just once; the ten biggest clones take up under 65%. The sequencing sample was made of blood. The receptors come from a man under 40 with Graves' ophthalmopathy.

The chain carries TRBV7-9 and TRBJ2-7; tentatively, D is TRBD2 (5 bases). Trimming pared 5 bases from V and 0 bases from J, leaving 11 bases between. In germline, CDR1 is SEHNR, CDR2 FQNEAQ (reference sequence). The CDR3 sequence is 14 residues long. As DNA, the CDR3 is TGTGCCAGCAGCCCACAGCGGAGCTCCTACGAGCAGTACTTC. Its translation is CASSPQRSSYEQYF.

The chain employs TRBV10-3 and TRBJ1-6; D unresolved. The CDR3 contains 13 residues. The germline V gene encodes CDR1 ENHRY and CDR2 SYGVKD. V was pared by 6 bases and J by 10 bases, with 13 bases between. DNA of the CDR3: TGTGCCATCAGGCCGTTAACCGAGTCACCCCTCCACTTT. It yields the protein CAIRPLTESPLHF.

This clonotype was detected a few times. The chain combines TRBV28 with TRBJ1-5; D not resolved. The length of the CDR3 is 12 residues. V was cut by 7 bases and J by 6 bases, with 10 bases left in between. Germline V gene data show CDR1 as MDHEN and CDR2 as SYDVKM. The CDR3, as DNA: TGTGCCAGCATGGACGGCCCTCAGCCCCAGCATTTT. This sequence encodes CASMDGPQPQHF.

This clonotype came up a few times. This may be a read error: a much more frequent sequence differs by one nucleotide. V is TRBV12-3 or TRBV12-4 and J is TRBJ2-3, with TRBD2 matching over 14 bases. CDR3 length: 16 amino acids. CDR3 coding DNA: TGTGCCAGCGGACTAGCGGGAGGTTTGGGGACAGATACGCGGTATTTT. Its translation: CASGLAGGLGTDTRYF.

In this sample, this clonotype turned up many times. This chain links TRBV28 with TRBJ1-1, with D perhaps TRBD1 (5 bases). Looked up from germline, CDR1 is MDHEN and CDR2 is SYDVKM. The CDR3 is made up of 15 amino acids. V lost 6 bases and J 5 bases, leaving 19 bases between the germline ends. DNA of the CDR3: TGTGCCAGCAGCCCATACCAGGGAGGCCTAACTGAAGCTTTCTTT. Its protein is CASSPYQGGLTEAFF.

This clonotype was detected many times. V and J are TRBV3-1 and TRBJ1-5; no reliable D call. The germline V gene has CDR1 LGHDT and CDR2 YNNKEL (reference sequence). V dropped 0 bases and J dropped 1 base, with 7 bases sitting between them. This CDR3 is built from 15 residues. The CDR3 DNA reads TGTGCCAGCAGCCAAGACGACGGCAGCAATCAGCCCCAGCATTTT. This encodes CASSQDDGSNQPQHF.

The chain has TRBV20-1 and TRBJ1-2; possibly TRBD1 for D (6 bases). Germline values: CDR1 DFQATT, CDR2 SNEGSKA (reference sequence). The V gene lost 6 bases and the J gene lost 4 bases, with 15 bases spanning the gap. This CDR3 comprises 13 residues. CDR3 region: CSAIRQDPYGYTF. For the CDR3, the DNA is TGCAGTGCCATCCGACAGGACCCCTATGGCTACACCTTC.

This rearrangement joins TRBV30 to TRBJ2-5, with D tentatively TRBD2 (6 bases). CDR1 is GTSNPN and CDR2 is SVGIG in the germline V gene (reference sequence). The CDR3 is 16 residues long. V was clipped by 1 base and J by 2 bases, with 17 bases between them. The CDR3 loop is CAWSAGVGRGQETQYF. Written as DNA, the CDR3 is TGTGCCTGGAGTGCCGGGGTTGGTCGGGGGCAAGAGACCCAGTACTTC.

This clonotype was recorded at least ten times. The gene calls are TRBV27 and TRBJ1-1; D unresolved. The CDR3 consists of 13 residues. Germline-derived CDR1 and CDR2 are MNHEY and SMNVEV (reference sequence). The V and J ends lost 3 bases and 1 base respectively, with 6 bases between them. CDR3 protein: CASSLRANTEAFF. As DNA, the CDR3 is TGTGCCAGCAGTTTGAGGGCGAACACTGAAGCTTTCTTT.

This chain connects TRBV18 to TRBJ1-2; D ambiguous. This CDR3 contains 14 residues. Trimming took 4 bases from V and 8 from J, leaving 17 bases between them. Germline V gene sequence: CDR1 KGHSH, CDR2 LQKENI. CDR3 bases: TGTGCCAGCTCACAGGCACAGCGGATGGAAGGCTACACCTTC. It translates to CASSQAQRMEGYTF.

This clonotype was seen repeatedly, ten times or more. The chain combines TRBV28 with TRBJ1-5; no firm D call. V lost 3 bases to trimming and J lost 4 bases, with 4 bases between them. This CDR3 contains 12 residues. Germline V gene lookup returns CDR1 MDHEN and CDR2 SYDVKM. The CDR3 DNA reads TGTGCCAGCAGTTTGTTAAATCAGCCCCAGCATTTT. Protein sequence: CASSLLNQPQHF.

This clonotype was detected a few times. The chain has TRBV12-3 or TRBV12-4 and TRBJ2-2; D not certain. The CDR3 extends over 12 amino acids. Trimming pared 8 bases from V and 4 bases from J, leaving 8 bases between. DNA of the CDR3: TGTGCCAGCGGAAGGGTCACCGGGGAGCTGTTTTTT. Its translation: CASGRVTGELFF.

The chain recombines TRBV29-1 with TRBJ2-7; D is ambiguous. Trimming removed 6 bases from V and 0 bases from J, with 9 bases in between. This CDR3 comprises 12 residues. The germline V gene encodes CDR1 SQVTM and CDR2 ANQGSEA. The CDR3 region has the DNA TGCAGCGTCGCCCACGGCTCCTACGAGCAGTACTTC. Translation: CSVAHGSYEQYF.

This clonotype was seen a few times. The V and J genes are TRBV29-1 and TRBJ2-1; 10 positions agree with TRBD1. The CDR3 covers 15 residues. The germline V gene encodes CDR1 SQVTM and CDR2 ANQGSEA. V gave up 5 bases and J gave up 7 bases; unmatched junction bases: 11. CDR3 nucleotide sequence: TGCAGCGTTCACGCCGGGACAGGGGTCGGTAATGAGCAGTTCTTC. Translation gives CSVHAGTGVGNEQFF.

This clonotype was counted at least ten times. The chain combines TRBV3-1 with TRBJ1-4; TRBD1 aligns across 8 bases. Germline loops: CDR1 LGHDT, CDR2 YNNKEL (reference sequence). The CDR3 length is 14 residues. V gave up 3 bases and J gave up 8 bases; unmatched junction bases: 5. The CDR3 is CASSHRTGQEKLFF. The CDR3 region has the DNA TGTGCCAGCAGCCATAGGACAGGGCAGGAAAAACTGTTTTTT.

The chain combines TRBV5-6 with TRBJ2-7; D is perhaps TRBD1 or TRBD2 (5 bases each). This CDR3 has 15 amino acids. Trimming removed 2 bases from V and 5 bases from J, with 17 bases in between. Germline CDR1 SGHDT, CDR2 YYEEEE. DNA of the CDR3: TGTGCCAGCAGCTTAGCGAAGGGACGTAGGGACGAGCAGTACTTC. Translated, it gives CASSLAKGRRDEQYF.

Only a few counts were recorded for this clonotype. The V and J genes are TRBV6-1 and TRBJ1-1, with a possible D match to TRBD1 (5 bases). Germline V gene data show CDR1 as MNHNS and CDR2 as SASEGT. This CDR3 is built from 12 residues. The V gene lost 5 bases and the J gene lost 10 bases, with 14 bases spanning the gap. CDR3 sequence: CASSYNGGSAFF. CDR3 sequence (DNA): TGTGCCAGCAGTTATAATGGGGGTTCAGCTTTCTTT.

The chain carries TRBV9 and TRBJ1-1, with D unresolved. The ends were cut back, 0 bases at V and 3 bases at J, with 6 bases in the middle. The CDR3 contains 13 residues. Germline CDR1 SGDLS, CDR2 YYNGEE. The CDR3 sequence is CASSVEYDTEAFF. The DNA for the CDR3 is TGTGCCAGCAGCGTAGAATATGACACTGAAGCTTTCTTT.

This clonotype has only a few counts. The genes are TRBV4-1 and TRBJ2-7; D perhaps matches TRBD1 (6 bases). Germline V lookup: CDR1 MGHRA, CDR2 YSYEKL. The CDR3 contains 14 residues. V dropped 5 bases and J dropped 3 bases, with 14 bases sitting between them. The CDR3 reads CASSLRTDLYEQYF. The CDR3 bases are TGCGCCAGCAGCTTAAGGACAGACCTCTACGAGCAGTACTTC.

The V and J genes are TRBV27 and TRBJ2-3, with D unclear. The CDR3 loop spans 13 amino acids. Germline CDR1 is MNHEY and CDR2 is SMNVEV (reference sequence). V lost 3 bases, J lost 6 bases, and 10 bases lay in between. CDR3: CASSFGWGDTQYF. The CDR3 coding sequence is TGTGCCAGCAGTTTTGGCTGGGGTGATACGCAGTATTTT.

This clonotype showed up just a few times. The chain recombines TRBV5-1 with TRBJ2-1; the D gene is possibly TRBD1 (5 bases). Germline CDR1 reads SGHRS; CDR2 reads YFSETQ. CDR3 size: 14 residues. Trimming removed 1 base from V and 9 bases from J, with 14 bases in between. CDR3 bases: TGCGCCAGCAGCTTGTTGGGGCGGTGGGGTGAGCAGTTCTTC. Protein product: CASSLLGRWGEQFF.

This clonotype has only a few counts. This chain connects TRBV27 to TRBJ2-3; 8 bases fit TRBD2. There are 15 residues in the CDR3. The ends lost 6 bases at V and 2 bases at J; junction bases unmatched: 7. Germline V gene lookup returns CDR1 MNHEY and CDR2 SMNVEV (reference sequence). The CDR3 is CASSLLAGNTDTQYF. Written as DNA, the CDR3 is TGTGCCAGCAGCCTCTTAGCGGGAAACACAGATACGCAGTATTTT.

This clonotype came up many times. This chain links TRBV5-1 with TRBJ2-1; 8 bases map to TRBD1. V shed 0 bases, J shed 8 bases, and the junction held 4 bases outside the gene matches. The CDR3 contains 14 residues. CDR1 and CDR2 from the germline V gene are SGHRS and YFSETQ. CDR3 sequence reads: CASSLGQGMDEQFF. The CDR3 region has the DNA TGCGCCAGCAGCTTGGGACAGGGGATGGATGAGCAGTTCTTC.

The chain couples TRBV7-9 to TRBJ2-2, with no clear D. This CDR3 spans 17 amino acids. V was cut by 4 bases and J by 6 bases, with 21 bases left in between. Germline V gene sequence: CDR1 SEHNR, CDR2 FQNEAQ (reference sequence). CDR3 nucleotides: TGTGCCAGCAGCTCCAAAACCGGCCGGTCGGACCCCGGGGAGCTGTTTTTT. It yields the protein CASSSKTGRSDPGELFF. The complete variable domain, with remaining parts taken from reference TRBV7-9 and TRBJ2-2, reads DTGVSQNPRHKITKRGQNVTFRCDPISEHNRLYWYRQTLGQGPEFLTYFQNEAQLEKSRLLSDRFSAERPKGSFSTLEIQRTEQGDSAMYLCASSSKTGRSDPGELFFGEGSRLTVL.

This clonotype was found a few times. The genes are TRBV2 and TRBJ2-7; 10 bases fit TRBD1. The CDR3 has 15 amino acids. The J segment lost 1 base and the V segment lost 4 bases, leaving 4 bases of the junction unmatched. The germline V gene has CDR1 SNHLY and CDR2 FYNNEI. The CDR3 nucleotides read TGTGCCAGCAGTGTCCCGGGACAGGGGTCCTACGAGCAGTACTTC. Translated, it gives CASSVPGQGSYEQYF.

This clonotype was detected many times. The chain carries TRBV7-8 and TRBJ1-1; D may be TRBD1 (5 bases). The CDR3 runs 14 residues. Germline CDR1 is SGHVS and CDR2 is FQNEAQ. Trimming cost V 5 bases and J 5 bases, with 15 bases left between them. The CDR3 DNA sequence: TGTGCCAGCAGCCCAGTCCGCAGGGTTACTGAAGCTTTCTTT. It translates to CASSPVRRVTEAFF.

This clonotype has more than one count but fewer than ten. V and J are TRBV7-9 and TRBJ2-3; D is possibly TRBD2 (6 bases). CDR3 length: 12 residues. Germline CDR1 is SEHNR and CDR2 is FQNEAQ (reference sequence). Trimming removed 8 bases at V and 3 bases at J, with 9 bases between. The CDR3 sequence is CASGGSTDTQYF. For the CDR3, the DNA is TGTGCCAGCGGGGGGTCTACAGATACGCAGTATTTT.

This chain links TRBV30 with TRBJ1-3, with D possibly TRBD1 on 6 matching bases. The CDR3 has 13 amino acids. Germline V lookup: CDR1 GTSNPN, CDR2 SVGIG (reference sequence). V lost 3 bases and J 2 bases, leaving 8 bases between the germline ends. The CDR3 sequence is CAWRAGAGNTIYF. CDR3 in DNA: TGTGCCTGGAGGGCAGGGGCTGGAAACACCATATATTTT.